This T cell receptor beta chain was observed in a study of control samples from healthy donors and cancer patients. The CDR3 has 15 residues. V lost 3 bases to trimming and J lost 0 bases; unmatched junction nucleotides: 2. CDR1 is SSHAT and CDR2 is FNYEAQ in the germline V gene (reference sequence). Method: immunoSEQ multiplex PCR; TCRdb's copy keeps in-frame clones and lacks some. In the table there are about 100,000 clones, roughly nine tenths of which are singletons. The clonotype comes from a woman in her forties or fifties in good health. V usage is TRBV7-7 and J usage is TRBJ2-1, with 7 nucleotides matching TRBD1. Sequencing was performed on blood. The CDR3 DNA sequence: TGTGCCAGCAGCTTCGGGGACAGCTCCTACAATGAGCAGTTCTTC. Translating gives CASSFGDSSYNEQFF.